A selection of T cell receptor beta chains follows, all from one sample in a study of regulatory T cells in long-lasting Graves disease. TCRdb re-analysed the multiplex PCR reads in MiXCR, keeping a single row per CDR3 protein. The data contain 600,000 to 650,000 distinct CDR3 sequences, around 17% of them singletons. A further study also used this sample, focusing on T cells in Graves' hyperthyroidism and ophthalmopathy.

The source was peripheral blood mononuclear cells (PBMCs), collected at new diagnosis, from a patient treated with antithyroid drugs. These receptor sequences come from a woman younger than 45 with Graves disease. The conserved cysteine and the conserved F or W are not part of the CDR3 here.

len: 12; j_gene: TRBJ2-7; v_gene: TRBV3-1; CDR3aa: ASSQGARPYEQY
len: 14; j_gene: TRBJ2-7; v_gene: TRBV3-1; CDR3aa: ASSQGGPGISYEQY
len: 15; j_gene: TRBJ1-6; v_gene: TRBV7-9; CDR3aa: ASSDEIDRAYNSPLH
len: 14; j_gene: TRBJ1-3; v_gene: TRBV28; CDR3aa: ASSFRGVGSGNTIY
len: 11; j_gene: TRBJ2-7; v_gene: TRBV30; CDR3aa: AWSLGQSYEQY
len: 15; j_gene: TRBJ2-1; v_gene: TRBV7-8; CDR3aa: ASSLEEAGLPYNEQF
len: 9; j_gene: TRBJ2-7; v_gene: TRBV28; CDR3aa: ASRGKYEQY
len: 12; j_gene: TRBJ2-1; v_gene: TRBV20-1; CDR3aa: SAPSHVLPREQF
len: 12; j_gene: TRBJ1-1; v_gene: TRBV10-2; CDR3aa: ASRIPGWNTEAF
len: 10; j_gene: TRBJ1-5; v_gene: TRBV5-8; CDR3aa: ASSLPTAAGH
len: 12; j_gene: TRBJ1-2; v_gene: TRBV28; CDR3aa: ASSLSFGDYGYT
len: 12; j_gene: TRBJ1-5; v_gene: TRBV12-3/TRBV12-4; CDR3aa: ASGGQGINQPQH
len: 12; j_gene: TRBJ1-5; v_gene: TRBV20-1; CDR3aa: SARDPGINQPQH
len: 12; j_gene: TRBJ2-3; v_gene: TRBV30; CDR3aa: AWSVLGKADTQY
len: 13; j_gene: TRBJ2-5; v_gene: TRBV28; CDR3aa: ASIPRVPLGETQY
len: 11; j_gene: TRBJ2-7; v_gene: TRBV6-1; CDR3aa: ASSVSGNYEQY
len: 14; j_gene: TRBJ2-2; v_gene: TRBV11-2; CDR3aa: ASSLDLGADTGELF
len: 11; j_gene: TRBJ1-2; v_gene: TRBV5-1; CDR3aa: ASSPLGSYGYT
len: 13; j_gene: TRBJ1-4; v_gene: TRBV11-2; CDR3aa: ASSLLLATNEKLF
len: 14; j_gene: TRBJ2-1; v_gene: TRBV3-1; CDR3aa: ASSQFWDREGNEQF
len: 17; j_gene: TRBJ2-4; v_gene: TRBV5-1; CDR3aa: ASSPKPGQGILAKNIQY
len: 12; j_gene: TRBJ2-3; v_gene: TRBV20-1; CDR3aa: SARVGGSRDTQY
len: 12; j_gene: TRBJ1-2; v_gene: TRBV5-1; CDR3aa: ASSLDAGVDGYT
len: 10; j_gene: TRBJ2-3; v_gene: TRBV7-9; CDR3aa: ASGLQGDTQY
len: 10; j_gene: TRBJ1-5; v_gene: TRBV29-1; CDR3aa: SAGWVDQPQH
len: 9; j_gene: TRBJ1-4; v_gene: TRBV20-1; CDR3aa: SARVEEKLF
len: 12; j_gene: TRBJ2-3; v_gene: TRBV28; CDR3aa: ASSLIRGSDTQY
len: 13; j_gene: TRBJ1-5; v_gene: TRBV27; CDR3aa: ASSPGWQGNQPQH
len: 12; j_gene: TRBJ2-5; v_gene: TRBV2; CDR3aa: ASSEGGPRETQY
len: 9; j_gene: TRBJ1-2; v_gene: TRBV30; CDR3aa: AWGSANGYT
len: 11; j_gene: TRBJ1-4; v_gene: TRBV20-1; CDR3aa: SATGSTNEKLF
len: 12; j_gene: TRBJ1-2; v_gene: TRBV28; CDR3aa: ASSLGRTSYGYT
len: 9; j_gene: TRBJ1-1; v_gene: TRBV6-1; CDR3aa: ATGGAGEAF
len: 11; j_gene: TRBJ2-3; v_gene: TRBV7-2; CDR3aa: ASSLVLADTQY
len: 15; j_gene: TRBJ2-3; v_gene: TRBV7-6; CDR3aa: ASSLASGREITDTQY
len: 17; j_gene: TRBJ2-2; v_gene: TRBV7-3; CDR3aa: ASRPGLAGVKRNTGELF
len: 12; j_gene: TRBJ2-1; v_gene: TRBV7-9; CDR3aa: ASSLGFGNNEQF
len: 11; j_gene: TRBJ2-7; v_gene: TRBV30; CDR3aa: AWGQGTTYEQY
len: 13; j_gene: TRBJ1-1; v_gene: TRBV6-5; CDR3aa: ASSYHRGTYSEAF
len: 12; j_gene: TRBJ1-4; v_gene: TRBV6-1; CDR3aa: ASSPGTGGQKLF
len: 13; j_gene: TRBJ2-7; v_gene: TRBV6-9; CDR3aa: ASSYRPDWTYEQY
len: 9; j_gene: TRBJ2-1; v_gene: TRBV4-2; CDR3aa: ASSQEGEQF
len: 10; j_gene: TRBJ1-5; v_gene: TRBV30; CDR3aa: AWDRTNQPQH
len: 14; j_gene: TRBJ1-5; v_gene: TRBV28; CDR3aa: ASRPQGRLTDQPQH
len: 11; j_gene: TRBJ2-1; v_gene: TRBV7-3; CDR3aa: ASSSYPGNEQF
len: 12; j_gene: TRBJ2-7; v_gene: TRBV6-2/TRBV6-3; CDR3aa: ASSYRESSYEQY
len: 14; j_gene: TRBJ2-3; v_gene: TRBV27; CDR3aa: ASSLSGGPSTDTQY
len: 13; j_gene: TRBJ1-6; v_gene: TRBV7-3; CDR3aa: ASSSRTGTDSPLH
len: 13; j_gene: TRBJ1-5; v_gene: TRBV19; CDR3aa: ASRGPGGGNQPQH
len: 13; j_gene: TRBJ2-7; v_gene: TRBV7-9; CDR3aa: ASSLTDTLSYEQY
len: 13; j_gene: TRBJ2-7; v_gene: TRBV12-3/TRBV12-4; CDR3aa: ASRSDRRQGGEQY
len: 12; j_gene: TRBJ1-1; v_gene: TRBV30; CDR3aa: AWGQGTSYTEAF
len: 11; j_gene: TRBJ1-2; v_gene: TRBV20-1; CDR3aa: SALGRINYGYT
len: 14; j_gene: TRBJ2-7; v_gene: TRBV28; CDR3aa: ASSPHEKRVGYEQY
len: 15; j_gene: TRBJ2-1; v_gene: TRBV7-6; CDR3aa: ASSQAQIQGPENEQF
len: 11; j_gene: TRBJ2-1; v_gene: TRBV7-8; CDR3aa: ASSFHREDEQF
len: 11; j_gene: TRBJ2-7; v_gene: TRBV20-1; CDR3aa: SASGRLPYEQY